The 14 T cell receptor beta chains below were found in one sample sequenced in a study of Graves' ophthalmopathy and Graves' hyperthyroidism (dated by TCRdb to between 2018 and 2020). Sequencing was carried out with an Illumina HiSeq 2000. For repertoire sequencing, the TCR beta CDR3 regions were amplified from RNA transcripts. The first round was an RT-PCR using HTBI primers with the Qiagen OneStep RT-PCR kit, and this first round was followed by a second-round multiplex PCR, then size selection and purification. TCRdb reprocessed the public reads (quality trimming at Q25 with fastp, clone calling with MiXCR) and kept in-frame beta chains. Each CDR3 protein gets just one entry, which takes the most common genes and DNA from the rows behind it. In all, the sample holds about 400,000 distinct CDR3 sequences, and around 19% of those were seen once. Roughly 1.6% of the sample lies in the top ten. Material: peripheral blood. The receptors here all came from a woman between 18 and 30 years old with Graves' ophthalmopathy. Donor details come from another sample of the same person, matched by shared clones.

This clonotype was seen ten or more times. V gene TRBV6-2 or TRBV6-3 combines with J gene TRBJ1-1, with a tentative D call TRBD1 (6 bases). Trimming removed 4 bases from V and 8 bases from J, with 14 bases in between. The CDR3 is 13 amino acids. The germline gives CDR1 MNHEY, CDR2 SVGEGT. The CDR3 bases are TGTGCCAGCAGTTCAACAGGGATTTCGGAAGCTTTCTTT. It encodes CASSSTGISEAFF.

The chain joins TRBV12-3 or TRBV12-4 to TRBJ1-5, with D possibly matching TRBD1 (5 bases). CDR3 length equals 13 residues. The V end lost 5 bases, the J end lost 6 bases, and 11 bases lay between the germline ends. In DNA, the CDR3 is TGTGCCAGCAGTCAGGGTTGGGGTCAGCCCCAGCATTTT. Translating gives CASSQGWGQPQHF.

This sequence joins TRBV6-1 and TRBJ1-1; 10 bases are a match to TRBD1. This CDR3 spans 16 amino acids. With 7 bases clipped from V and 5 bases from J, the junction kept 13 bases outside the gene matches. Per germline, CDR1 MNHNS and CDR2 SASEGT. This CDR3 is CASKKETGGSRTEAFF. CDR3 sequence (DNA): TGTGCCAGCAAAAAGGAGACAGGGGGCTCGAGAACTGAAGCTTTCTTT.

About this clonotype: The conserved closing phenylalanine or tryptophan is absent in this CDR3, likely reflecting a read error. Here the CDR3 reads CASSFNRGFEQETQYL. The CDR3 DNA is TGTGCCAGCAGTTTTAATAGGGGATTTGAACAAGAGACCCAGTACCTC. V and J are TRBV28 and TRBJ2-5, with D possibly being TRBD1 (5 bases). Germline V CDR1 and CDR2: MDHEN, SYDVKM. The CDR3 is made up of 16 amino acids. V was shortened by 3 bases and J by 2 bases, with 16 bases between the two germline ends.

This chain uses TRBV20-1 with TRBJ2-7; 9 positions match TRBD2. The CDR3 consists of 16 residues. V gave up 6 bases and J gave up 2 bases; unmatched junction bases: 14. Germline assignment: CDR1 DFQATT and CDR2 SNEGSKA (reference sequence). CDR3 in DNA: TGCAGTGCAATCCCGCAGACTAGCGGTCCGCCCTACGAGCAGTACTTC. This translates into CSAIPQTSGPPYEQYF.

This clonotype has ten or more counts. The chain joins TRBV12-3 or TRBV12-4 to TRBJ2-4, with 12 positions matching TRBD1. The CDR3 consists of 16 residues. V lost 5 bases, J lost 8 bases, and 10 bases stayed unmatched. The chain's CDR3 is CASSPGTGGAPDIQYF. The CDR3, as DNA: TGTGCCAGCAGTCCCGGGACAGGGGGCGCCCCGGACATTCAGTACTTC.

This clonotype was seen many times. This rearrangement joins TRBV12-3 or TRBV12-4 to TRBJ1-6; no definite D call. The CDR3 totals 16 residues. Trimming took 6 bases from V and 7 from J, leaving 19 bases between them. The CDR3 region is CASSLSLRAANSPLHF. The DNA for the CDR3 is TGTGCCAGCAGCCTCTCTCTCCGGGCAGCCAATTCACCCCTCCACTTT.

This clonotype was seen at least ten times. The V gene is TRBV6-5, the J gene TRBJ2-4, with 7 bases fitting TRBD2. CDR1 is MNHEY, CDR2 SVGAGI, per germline. The CDR3 sequence is 15 residues long. V dropped 4 bases and J dropped 0; count of bases not matched to a gene: 3. CDR3: CASSSSGLAKNIQYF. The CDR3 coding sequence is TGTGCCAGCAGTTCTAGCGGACTAGCCAAAAACATTCAGTACTTC.

This clonotype was recorded a few times. The rearrangement uses TRBV30 and TRBJ1-3; D possibly corresponds to TRBD1 (5 bases). The CDR3 has 16 residues. V was pared by 3 bases and J by 0 bases, with 15 bases between. Germline lookup yields CDR1 GTSNPN and CDR2 SVGIG (reference sequence). CDR3 DNA sequence: TGTGCCTGGAGCCGGATCGCGGGGCTCTCTGGAAACACCATATATTTT. It translates to CAWSRIAGLSGNTIYF.

This clonotype was observed many times. The chain couples TRBV6-2 or TRBV6-3 to TRBJ1-5, with a tentative D call TRBD1 (5 bases). The germline V gene has CDR1 MNHEY and CDR2 SVGEGT. The CDR3 length is 16 residues. V lost 1 base and J lost 4, with 14 bases in between. The CDR3 DNA reads as TGTGCCAGCAGTTACTACGGGACCGGGGGAAATCAGCCCCAGCATTTT. This encodes CASSYYGTGGNQPQHF.

The J gene is TRBJ2-5, the V gene TRBV12-3 or TRBV12-4; TRBD1 is a possible D gene (5 bases). The CDR3 is 15 residues long. Between the trimmed V and J ends, which lost 6 bases and 2 bases, there was a span of 16 bases. The chain's CDR3 is CASSSRQKQQETQYF. The CDR3 DNA reads as TGTGCCAGCAGCTCAAGACAGAAGCAACAAGAGACCCAGTACTTC.

This clonotype has ten or more counts. This sequence joins TRBV11-2 and TRBJ2-4, with D uncertain. The V end was cut by 2 bases, the J end by 4 bases, with 12 bases between. Germline V gene sequence: CDR1 SGHAT, CDR2 FQNNGV. This CDR3 has 15 amino acids. The CDR3 loop is CASSLWAGQKNIQYF. The DNA of the CDR3 is TGTGCCAGCAGCTTATGGGCAGGTCAAAAAAACATTCAGTACTTC.

In its sample, this clonotype was seen many times. The chain recombines TRBV3-1 with TRBJ2-2; no clear D gene. V dropped 0 bases and J dropped 6 bases, with 8 bases sitting between them. Germline CDR1 is LGHDT and CDR2 is YNNKEL (reference sequence). This CDR3 spans 14 amino acids. DNA of the CDR3: TGTGCCAGCAGCCAAGATATGGTCCCCGGGGAGCTGTTTTTT. Protein: CASSQDMVPGELFF. Full variable domain (remainder filled in from reference TRBV3-1 and TRBJ2-2): DTAVSQTPKYLVTQMGNDKSIKCEQNLGHDTMYWYKQDSKKFLKIMFSYNNKELIINETVPNRFSPKSPDKAHLNLHINSLELGDSAVYFCASSQDMVPGELFFGEGSRLTVL.

The sample holds many counts of this clonotype. This chain connects TRBV27 to TRBJ2-7; D may match TRBD1 or TRBD2 (5 bases each). The V end lost 4 bases, the J end lost 4 bases, and 17 bases lay between the germline ends. The CDR3 sequence is 15 residues long. Germline V CDR1 and CDR2: MNHEY, SMNVEV (reference sequence). The CDR3 coding sequence is TGTGCCAGCAGTTCCCCTGCCGGGGCACATTACGAGCAGTACTTC. Protein sequence: CASSSPAGAHYEQYF.